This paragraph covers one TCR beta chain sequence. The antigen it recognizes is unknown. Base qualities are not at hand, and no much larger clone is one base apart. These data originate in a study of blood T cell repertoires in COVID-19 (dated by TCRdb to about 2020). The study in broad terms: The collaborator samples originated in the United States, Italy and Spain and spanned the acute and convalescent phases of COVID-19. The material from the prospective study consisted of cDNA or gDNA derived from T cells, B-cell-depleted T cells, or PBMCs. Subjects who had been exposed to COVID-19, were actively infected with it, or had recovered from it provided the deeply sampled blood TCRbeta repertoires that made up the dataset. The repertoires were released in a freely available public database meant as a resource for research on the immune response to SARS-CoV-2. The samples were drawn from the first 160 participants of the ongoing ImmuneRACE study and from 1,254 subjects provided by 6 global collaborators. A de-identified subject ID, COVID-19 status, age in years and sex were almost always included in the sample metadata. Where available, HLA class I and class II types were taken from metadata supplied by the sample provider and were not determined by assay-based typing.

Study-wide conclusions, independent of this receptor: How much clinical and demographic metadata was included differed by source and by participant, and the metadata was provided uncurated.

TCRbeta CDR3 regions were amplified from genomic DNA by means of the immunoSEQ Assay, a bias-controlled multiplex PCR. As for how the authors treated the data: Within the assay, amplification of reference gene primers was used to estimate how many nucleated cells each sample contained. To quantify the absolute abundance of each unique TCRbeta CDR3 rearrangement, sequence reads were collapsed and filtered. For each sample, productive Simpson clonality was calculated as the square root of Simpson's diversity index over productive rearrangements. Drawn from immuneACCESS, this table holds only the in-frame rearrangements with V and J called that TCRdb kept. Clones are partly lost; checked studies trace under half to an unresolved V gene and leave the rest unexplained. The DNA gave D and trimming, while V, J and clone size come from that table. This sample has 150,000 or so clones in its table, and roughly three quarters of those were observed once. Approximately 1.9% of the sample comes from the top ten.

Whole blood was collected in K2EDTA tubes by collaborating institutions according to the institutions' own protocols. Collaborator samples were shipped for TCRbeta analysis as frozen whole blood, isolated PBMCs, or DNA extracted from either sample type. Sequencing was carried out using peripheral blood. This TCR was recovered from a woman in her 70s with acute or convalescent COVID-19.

The CDR3 region: CASSQTAINSPLHF. The DNA reads TGTGCCAGCAGCCAGACAGCTATTAATTCACCCCTCCACTTT. This sequence uses TRBV27 and TRBJ1-6; TRBD1 is a weak D gene call, 5 bases matching. As encoded in the germline V gene (reference sequence), CDR1 is MNHEY while CDR2 is SMNVEV. At the junction V is shortened by 6 bases and J by 6 bases, with 12 bases in between. The CDR3 measures 14 amino acids from cysteine to phenylalanine. The retained sequence is limited to the CDR3, 42 bases, with the frame set at the first base.